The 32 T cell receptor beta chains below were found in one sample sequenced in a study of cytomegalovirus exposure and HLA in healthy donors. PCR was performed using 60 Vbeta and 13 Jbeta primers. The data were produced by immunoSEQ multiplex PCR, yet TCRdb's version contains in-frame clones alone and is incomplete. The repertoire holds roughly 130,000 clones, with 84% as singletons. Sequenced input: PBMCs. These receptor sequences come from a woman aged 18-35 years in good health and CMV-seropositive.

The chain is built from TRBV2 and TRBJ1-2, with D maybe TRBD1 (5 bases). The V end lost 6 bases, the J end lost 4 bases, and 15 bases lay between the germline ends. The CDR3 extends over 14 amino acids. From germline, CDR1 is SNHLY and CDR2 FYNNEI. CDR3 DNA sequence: TGTGCCAGCAGCCTATCAGGGCTGGGCTATGGCTACACCTTC. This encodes CASSLSGLGYGYTF.

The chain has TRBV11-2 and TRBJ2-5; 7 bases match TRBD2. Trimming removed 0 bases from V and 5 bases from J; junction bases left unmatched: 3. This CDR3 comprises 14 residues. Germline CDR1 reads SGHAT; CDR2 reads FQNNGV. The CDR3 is CASSLEREWETQYF. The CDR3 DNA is TGTGCCAGCAGCTTAGAGCGGGAGTGGGAGACCCAGTACTTC.

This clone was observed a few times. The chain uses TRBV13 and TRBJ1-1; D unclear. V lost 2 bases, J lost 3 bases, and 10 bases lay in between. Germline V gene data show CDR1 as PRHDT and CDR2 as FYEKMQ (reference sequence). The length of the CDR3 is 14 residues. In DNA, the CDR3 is TGTGCCAGCAGCTTACGGGAGAGGGACACTGAAGCTTTCTTT. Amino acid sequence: CASSLRERDTEAFF.

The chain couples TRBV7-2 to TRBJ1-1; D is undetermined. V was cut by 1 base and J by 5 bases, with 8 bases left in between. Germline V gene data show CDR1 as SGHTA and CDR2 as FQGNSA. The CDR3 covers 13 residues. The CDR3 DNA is TGTGCCAGCAGCTTAGATCCGGGGACTGAAGCTTTCTTT. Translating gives CASSLDPGTEAFF.

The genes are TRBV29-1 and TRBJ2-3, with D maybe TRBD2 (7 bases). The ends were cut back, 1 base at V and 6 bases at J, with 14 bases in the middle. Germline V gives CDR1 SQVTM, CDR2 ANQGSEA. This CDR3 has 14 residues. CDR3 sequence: CSVEGGGGEDTQYF. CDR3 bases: TGCAGCGTTGAAGGGGGGGGCGGGGAGGATACGCAGTATTTT.

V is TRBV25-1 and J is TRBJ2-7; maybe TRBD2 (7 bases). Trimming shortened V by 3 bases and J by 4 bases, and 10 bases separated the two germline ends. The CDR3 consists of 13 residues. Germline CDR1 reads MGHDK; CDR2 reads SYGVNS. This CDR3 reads CASSEKGGYEQYF. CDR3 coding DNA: TGTGCCAGCAGTGAGAAGGGGGGGTACGAGCAGTACTTC.

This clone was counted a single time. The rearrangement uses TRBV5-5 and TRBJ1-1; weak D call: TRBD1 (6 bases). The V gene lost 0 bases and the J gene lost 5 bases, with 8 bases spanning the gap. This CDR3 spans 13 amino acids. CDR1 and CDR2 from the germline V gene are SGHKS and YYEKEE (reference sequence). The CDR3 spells CASSLGGTTEAFF. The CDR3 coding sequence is TGTGCCAGCAGCTTGGGGGGGACAACTGAAGCTTTCTTT. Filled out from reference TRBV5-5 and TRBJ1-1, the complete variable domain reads DAGVTQSPTHLIKTRGQQVTLRCSPISGHKSVSWYQQVLGQGPQFIFQYYEKEERGRGNFPDRFSARQFPNYSSELNVNALLLGDSALYLCASSLGGTTEAFFGQGTRLTVV.

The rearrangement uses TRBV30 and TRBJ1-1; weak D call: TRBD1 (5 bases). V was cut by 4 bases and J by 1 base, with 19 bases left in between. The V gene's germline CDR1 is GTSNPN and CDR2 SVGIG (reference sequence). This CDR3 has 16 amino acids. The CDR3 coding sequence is TGTGCCTGGAATTTAGCGGGGGGTAGGTCGAACACTGAAGCTTTCTTT. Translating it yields CAWNLAGGRSNTEAFF.

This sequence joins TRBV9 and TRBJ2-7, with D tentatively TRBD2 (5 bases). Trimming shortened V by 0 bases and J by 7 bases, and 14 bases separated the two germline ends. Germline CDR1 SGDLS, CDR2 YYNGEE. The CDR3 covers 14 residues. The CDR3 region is CASSVGNTREEQYF. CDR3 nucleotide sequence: TGTGCCAGCAGCGTAGGCAACACGAGGGAGGAGCAGTACTTC.

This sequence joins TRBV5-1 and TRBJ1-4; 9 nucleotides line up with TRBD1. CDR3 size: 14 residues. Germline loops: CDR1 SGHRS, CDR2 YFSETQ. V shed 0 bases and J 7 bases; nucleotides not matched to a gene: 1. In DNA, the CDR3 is TGCGCCAGCAGCTTGGCGGGACAGGGTGAAAAACTGTTTTTT. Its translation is CASSLAGQGEKLFF.

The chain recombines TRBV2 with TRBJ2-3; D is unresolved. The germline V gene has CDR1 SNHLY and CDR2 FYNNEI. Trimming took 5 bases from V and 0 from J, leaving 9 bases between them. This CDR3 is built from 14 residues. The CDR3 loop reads CASSIRVSTDTQYF. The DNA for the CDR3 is TGTGCCAGCAGTATCCGGGTGAGCACAGATACGCAGTATTTT.

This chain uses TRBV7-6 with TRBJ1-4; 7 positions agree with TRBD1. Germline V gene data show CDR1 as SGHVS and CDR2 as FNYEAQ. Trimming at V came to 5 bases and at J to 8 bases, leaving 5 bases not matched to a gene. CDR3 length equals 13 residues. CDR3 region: CASSPRGTEKLFF. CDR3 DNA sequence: TGTGCCAGCAGCCCCAGGGGGACGGAAAAACTGTTTTTT.

The CDR3 loop is CASSFTVSGNTIYF. In nucleotides, the CDR3 is TGTGCCAGCAGCTTCACAGTCTCTGGAAACACCATATATTTT. The genes are TRBV7-9 and TRBJ1-3, with D hard to call. There are 14 residues in the CDR3. Germline V gives CDR1 SEHNR, CDR2 FQNEAQ (reference sequence). Trimming stripped 3 bases from V and 0 bases from J, with 6 bases between.

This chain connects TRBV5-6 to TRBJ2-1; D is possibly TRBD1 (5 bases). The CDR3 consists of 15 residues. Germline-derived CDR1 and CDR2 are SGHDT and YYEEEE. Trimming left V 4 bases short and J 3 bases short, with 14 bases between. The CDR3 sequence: CASSKETGLYNEQFF. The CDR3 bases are TGTGCCAGCAGCAAAGAAACAGGCCTCTACAATGAGCAGTTCTTC. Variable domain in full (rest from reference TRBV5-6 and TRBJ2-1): DAGVTQSPTHLIKTRGQQVTLRCSPKSGHDTVSWYQQALGQGPQFIFQYYEEEERQRGNFPDRFSGHQFPNYSSELNVNALLLGDSALYLCASSKETGLYNEQFFGPGTRLTVL.

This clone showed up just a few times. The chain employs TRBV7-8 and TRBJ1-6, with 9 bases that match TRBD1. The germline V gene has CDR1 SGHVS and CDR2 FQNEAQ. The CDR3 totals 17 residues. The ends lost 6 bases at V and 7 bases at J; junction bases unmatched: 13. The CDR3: CASRQLAGTGQNSPLHF. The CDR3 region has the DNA TGTGCCAGCAGACAACTTGCCGGGACAGGGCAGAATTCACCCCTCCACTTT. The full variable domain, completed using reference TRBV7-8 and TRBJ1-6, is GAGVSQSPRYKVAKRGQDVALRCDPISGHVSLFWYQQALGQGPEFLTYFQNEAQLDKSGLPSDRFFAERPEGSVSTLKIQRTQQEDSAVYLCASRQLAGTGQNSPLHFGNGTRLTVT.

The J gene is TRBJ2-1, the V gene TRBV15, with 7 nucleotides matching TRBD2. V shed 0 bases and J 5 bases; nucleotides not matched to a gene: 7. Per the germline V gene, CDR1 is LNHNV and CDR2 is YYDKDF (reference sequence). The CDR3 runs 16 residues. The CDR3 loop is CATSRDRGGGNNEQFF. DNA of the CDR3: TGTGCCACCAGCAGAGATCGAGGCGGGGGAAACAATGAGCAGTTCTTC.

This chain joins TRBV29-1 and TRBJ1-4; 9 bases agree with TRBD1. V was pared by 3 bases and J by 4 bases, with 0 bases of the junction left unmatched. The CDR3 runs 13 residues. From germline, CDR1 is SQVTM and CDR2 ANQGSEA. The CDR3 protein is CSVEDRGNEKLFF. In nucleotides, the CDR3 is TGCAGCGTTGAGGACAGGGGTAATGAAAAACTGTTTTTT.

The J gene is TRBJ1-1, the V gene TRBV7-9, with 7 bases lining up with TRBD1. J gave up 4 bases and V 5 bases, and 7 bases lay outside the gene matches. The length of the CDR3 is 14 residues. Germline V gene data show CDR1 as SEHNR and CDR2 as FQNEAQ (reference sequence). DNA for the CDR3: TGTGCCAGCAGCCCCACAGGGGTTATCACTGAAGCTTTCTTT. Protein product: CASSPTGVITEAFF.

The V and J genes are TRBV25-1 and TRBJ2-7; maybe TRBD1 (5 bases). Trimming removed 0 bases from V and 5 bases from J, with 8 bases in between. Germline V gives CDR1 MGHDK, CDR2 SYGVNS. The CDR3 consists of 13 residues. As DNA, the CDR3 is TGTGCCAGCAGTGAATACCCCAGGGACGAGCAGTACTTC. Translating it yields CASSEYPRDEQYF.

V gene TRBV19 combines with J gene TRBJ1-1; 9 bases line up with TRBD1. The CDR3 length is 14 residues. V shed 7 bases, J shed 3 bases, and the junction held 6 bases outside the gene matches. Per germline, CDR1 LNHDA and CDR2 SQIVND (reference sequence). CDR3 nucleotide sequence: TGTGCCAGTACCAAGGACAGGGGATACACTGAAGCTTTCTTT. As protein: CASTKDRGYTEAFF.

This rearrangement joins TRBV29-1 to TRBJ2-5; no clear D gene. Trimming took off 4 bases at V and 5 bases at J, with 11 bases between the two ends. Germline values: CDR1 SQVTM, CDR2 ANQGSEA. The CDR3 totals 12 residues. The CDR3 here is CSVVEVEETQYF. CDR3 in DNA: TGCAGCGTTGTAGAGGTAGAGGAGACCCAGTACTTC.

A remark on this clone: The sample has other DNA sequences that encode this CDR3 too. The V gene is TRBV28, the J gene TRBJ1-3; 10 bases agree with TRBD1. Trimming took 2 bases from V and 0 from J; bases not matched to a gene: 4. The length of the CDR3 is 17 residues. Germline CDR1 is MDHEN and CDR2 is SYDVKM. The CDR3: CASSLPRTGGSGNTIYF. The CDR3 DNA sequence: TGTGCCAGCAGTTTACCTAGGACAGGGGGCTCTGGAAACACCATATATTTT.

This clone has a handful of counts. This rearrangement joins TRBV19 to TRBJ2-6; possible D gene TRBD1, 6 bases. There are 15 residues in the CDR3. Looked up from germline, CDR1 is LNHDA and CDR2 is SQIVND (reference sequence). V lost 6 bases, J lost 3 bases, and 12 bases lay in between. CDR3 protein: CASSSQGSGANVLTF. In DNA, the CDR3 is TGTGCCAGTAGCTCGCAGGGGAGTGGGGCCAACGTCCTGACTTTC.

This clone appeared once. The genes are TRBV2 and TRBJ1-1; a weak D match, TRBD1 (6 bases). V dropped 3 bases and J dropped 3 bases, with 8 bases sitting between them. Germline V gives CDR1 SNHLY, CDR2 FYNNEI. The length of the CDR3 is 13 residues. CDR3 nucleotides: TGTGCCAGCAGTGATGAGGGGGACACTGAAGCTTTCTTT. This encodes CASSDEGDTEAFF.

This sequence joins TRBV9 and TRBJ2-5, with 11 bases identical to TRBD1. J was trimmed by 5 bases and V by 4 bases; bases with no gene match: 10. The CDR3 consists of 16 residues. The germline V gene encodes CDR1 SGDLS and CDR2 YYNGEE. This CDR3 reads CASSSWTGGGWETQYF. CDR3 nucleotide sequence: TGTGCCAGCAGCTCCTGGACAGGGGGCGGGTGGGAGACCCAGTACTTC.

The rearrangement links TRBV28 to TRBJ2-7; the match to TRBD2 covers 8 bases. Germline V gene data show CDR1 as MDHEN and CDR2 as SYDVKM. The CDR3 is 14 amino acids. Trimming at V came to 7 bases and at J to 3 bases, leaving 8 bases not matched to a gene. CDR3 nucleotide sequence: TGTGCCAGCACCCTCTCGGGGGGGCGCTACGAGCAGTACTTC. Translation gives CASTLSGGRYEQYF.

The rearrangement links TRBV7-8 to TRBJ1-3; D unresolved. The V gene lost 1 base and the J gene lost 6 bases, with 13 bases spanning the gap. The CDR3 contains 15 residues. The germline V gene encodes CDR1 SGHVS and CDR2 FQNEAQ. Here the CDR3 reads CASSLGLVTANTIYF. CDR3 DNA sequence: TGTGCCAGCAGCTTAGGACTTGTGACGGCAAACACCATATATTTT.

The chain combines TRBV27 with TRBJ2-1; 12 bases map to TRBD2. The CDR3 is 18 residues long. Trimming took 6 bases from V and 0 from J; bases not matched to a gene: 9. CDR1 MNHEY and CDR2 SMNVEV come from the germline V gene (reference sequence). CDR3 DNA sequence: TGTGCCAGCAGATTGGGGACTAGCGGGTCCTTCTCCTACAATGAGCAGTTCTTC. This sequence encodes CASRLGTSGSFSYNEQFF.

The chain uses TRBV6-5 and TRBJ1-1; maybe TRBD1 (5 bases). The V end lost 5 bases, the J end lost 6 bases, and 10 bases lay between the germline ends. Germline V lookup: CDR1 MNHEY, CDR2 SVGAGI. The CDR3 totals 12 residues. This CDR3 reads CASSRGEAEAFF. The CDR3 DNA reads TGTGCCAGCAGTCGAGGGGAGGCTGAAGCTTTCTTT.

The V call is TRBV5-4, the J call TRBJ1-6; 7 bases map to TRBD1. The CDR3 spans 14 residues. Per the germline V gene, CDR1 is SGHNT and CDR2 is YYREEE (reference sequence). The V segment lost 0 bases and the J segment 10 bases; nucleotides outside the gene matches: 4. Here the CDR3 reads CASSLEAGGSPLHF. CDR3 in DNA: TGTGCCAGCAGCTTGGAGGCAGGGGGATCACCCCTCCACTTT.

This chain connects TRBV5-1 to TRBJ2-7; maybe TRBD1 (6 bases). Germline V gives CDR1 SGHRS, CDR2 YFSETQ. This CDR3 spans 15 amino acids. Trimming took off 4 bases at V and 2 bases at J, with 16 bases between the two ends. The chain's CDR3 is CASSPGGQTPYEQYF. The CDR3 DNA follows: TGCGCCAGCAGCCCTGGAGGACAGACGCCCTACGAGCAGTACTTC.

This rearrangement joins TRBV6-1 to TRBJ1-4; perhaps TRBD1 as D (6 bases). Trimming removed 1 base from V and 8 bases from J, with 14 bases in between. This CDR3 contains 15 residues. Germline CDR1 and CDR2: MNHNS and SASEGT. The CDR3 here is CASSEGAGALEKLFF. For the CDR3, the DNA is TGTGCCAGCAGTGAAGGGGCAGGGGCGCTCGAAAAACTGTTTTTT.